This T cell receptor beta chain stems from a study of blood T cell repertoires in COVID-19. Study context: Donors in the United States, Italy and Spain gave samples during acute or convalescent COVID-19. PBMCs, B-cell-depleted T cells, or T cells provided the cDNA or gDNA that made up the material.

The CDR3 has 16 residues. Germline values: CDR1 SGHAT, CDR2 FQDESV (reference sequence). Trimming pared 1 base from V and 1 base from J, leaving 14 bases between. The data were produced by immunoSEQ multiplex PCR, yet TCRdb's version contains in-frame clones alone and is incomplete. The sample has some 50,000 clones, 70% to 90% seen once; the top ten hold 7.5% to 9.5%. This TCR came from a woman in her 70s with active COVID-19. This chain links TRBV11-1 with TRBJ2-7, with D unclear. Sequenced: peripheral blood. The CDR3 here is CASSLEVWAASYEQYF. The CDR3 nucleotides read TGTGCCAGCAGCTTAGAGGTTTGGGCCGCGTCCTACGAGCAGTACTTC.